These T cell receptor beta chains were read from a single sample in a study of T-cell reconstitution after alpha-beta-depleted transplantation in children. MiXCR, applied by TCRdb to the PCR reads, yields one record per CDR3 protein. The repertoire holds 210,000 or so distinct CDR3 sequences, 11% seen once, with approximately 28% in the top ten. Sequenced here: PBMCs, sampled before TCRalphabeta/CD19-depleted stem cell transplant. These receptors all come from a child under two years old with acute myeloid leukemia, due to receive a stem cell transplant. CDR3s include the opening cysteine and the closing phenylalanine or tryptophan. D genes are given only for firm matches. The listing skips clone size in some rows; elsewhere it reads once, few, many or a size class.

d_call j_call clone_size v_call cdr3_aa cdr3_nt
. TRBJ1-2 few TRBV20-1 CSASGGYTF TGCAGTGCTAGCGGGGGCTACACCTTC
. TRBJ2-1 many TRBV15 CATSRDGAGRSNEQFF TGTGCCACCAGCAGAGATGGGGCAGGCCGTTCCAATGAGCAGTTCTTC
. TRBJ2-5 many TRBV20-1 CSAQRQPLFQETQYF TGCAGTGCGCAGCGACAGCCCCTCTTCCAAGAGACCCAGTACTTC
TRBD2 TRBJ2-1 . TRBV7-7 CASSLEAGVGEQFF TGTGCCAGCAGCTTAGAAGCGGGGGTCGGTGAGCAGTTCTTC
. TRBJ1-5 many TRBV20-1 CSASQGGQPQHF TGCAGTGCTAGCCAGGGAGGTCAGCCCCAGCATTTT
TRBD2 TRBJ2-5 many TRBV3-1 CASSSLSSGQETQYF TGTGCCAGCAGCTCTCTTTCTAGCGGACAAGAGACCCAGTACTTC
. TRBJ2-7 many TRBV27 CASPRTPFAVSYEQYF TGTGCCAGCCCACGTACCCCTTTTGCAGTCTCCTACGAGCAGTACTTC
TRBD2 TRBJ2-3 many TRBV7-9 CASSSTSGRAYWAPDTQYF TGTGCCAGCAGCTCTACTAGCGGGAGGGCCTATTGGGCCCCAGATACGCAGTATTTT
TRBD1 TRBJ1-1 many TRBV12-3/TRBV12-4 CASSKQGANTEAFF TGTGCCAGCAGTAAACAGGGGGCAAACACTGAAGCTTTCTTT
. TRBJ2-4 many TRBV27 CASSLGGNIQYF TGTGCCAGCAGTTTGGGGGGAAACATTCAGTACTTC
. TRBJ2-1 many TRBV5-1 CASSWDLRSYNEQFF TGCGCCAGCAGCTGGGACTTACGCTCCTACAATGAGCAGTTCTTC
TRBD1 TRBJ2-3 many TRBV12-3/TRBV12-4 CATEDRERTDTQYF TGTGCCACCGAGGACAGGGAAAGGACAGATACGCAGTATTTT
. TRBJ1-1 many TRBV2 CASSEPRVRNTEAFF TGTGCCAGCAGTGAACCCAGGGTCAGGAACACTGAAGCTTTCTTT
. TRBJ2-2 once TRBV7-3 CASSTQYGCTGELFF TGTGCCAGCAGCACCCAGTATGGGTGCACCGGGGAGCTGTTTTTT
. TRBJ1-5 many TRBV6-5 CASRKRGQPQHF TGTGCCAGCAGAAAAAGGGGGCAGCCCCAGCATTTT
. TRBJ1-2 many TRBV24-1 CATSDFQGRGYTF TGTGCCACCAGTGATTTTCAGGGACGTGGCTACACCTTC
TRBD1 TRBJ2-2 many TRBV11-3 CASSPGGNPGELFF TGTGCCAGCAGCCCAGGGGGTAACCCCGGGGAGCTGTTTTTT
. TRBJ2-7 many TRBV28 CASSLEGPSNYEQYF TGTGCCAGCAGTTTAGAGGGTCCCTCCAACTACGAGCAGTACTTC
. TRBJ1-1 many TRBV30 CAWRAPVGAEAFF TGTGCCTGGAGGGCTCCCGTCGGCGCTGAAGCTTTCTTT
. TRBJ2-2 many TRBV9 CASSVEDGGQNTGELFF TGTGCCAGCAGCGTAGAGGACGGGGGACAGAACACCGGGGAGCTGTTTTTT
TRBD2 TRBJ2-2 many TRBV5-5 CASSLDGTSETGELFF TGTGCCAGCAGCTTGGACGGGACTAGCGAAACCGGGGAGCTGTTTTTT
. TRBJ1-5 few TRBV12-3/TRBV12-4 CASSLGAHNQPQHF TGTGCCAGCAGTTTAGGGGCACACAATCAGCCCCAGCATTTT
. TRBJ2-1 many TRBV20-1 CSAREGFYNEQFF TGCAGTGCTAGAGAGGGGTTCTACAATGAGCAGTTCTTC
. TRBJ1-6 many TRBV15 CATSRDSSYNSPLHF TGTGCCACCAGCAGAGACAGCTCCTATAATTCACCCCTCCACTTT
. TRBJ2-3 . TRBV29-1 CSASPEDTQYF TGCAGCGCCTCGCCGGAGGATACGCAGTATTTT
TRBD2 TRBJ2-7 few TRBV9 CASSVGPSGSYEQYF TGTGCCAGCAGCGTAGGTCCTAGCGGCTCCTACGAGCAGTACTTC
. TRBJ2-5 many TRBV5-1 CASSFPVGGGETQYF TGCGCCAGCAGCTTTCCGGTGGGGGGCGGGGAGACCCAGTACTTC
TRBD1 TRBJ2-3 . TRBV3-1 CATSHRQGQTDTQYF TGTGCCACCAGCCACCGACAGGGCCAGACAGATACGCAGTATTTT
TRBD2 TRBJ2-3 many TRBV20-1 CSATTSGRTDTQYF TGCAGTGCTACGACTAGCGGGAGAACAGATACGCAGTATTTT
. TRBJ1-2 many TRBV5-1 CASSLLADGGGYTF TGCGCCAGCAGCTTGTTGGCGGACGGGGGAGGCTACACCTTC
TRBD2 TRBJ2-7 many TRBV5-1 CASSYPTSGNYEQYF TGCGCCAGCAGCTACCCTACTAGCGGGAACTACGAGCAGTACTTC
. TRBJ1-1 many TRBV5-6 CASSLGTSSLNTEAFF TGTGCCAGCAGCTTAGGGACATCCTCTCTCAACACTGAAGCTTTCTTT
TRBD2 TRBJ2-1 . TRBV5-1 CASSPILAGGTNEQFF TGCGCCAGCAGCCCGATACTAGCGGGAGGTACCAATGAGCAGTTCTTC